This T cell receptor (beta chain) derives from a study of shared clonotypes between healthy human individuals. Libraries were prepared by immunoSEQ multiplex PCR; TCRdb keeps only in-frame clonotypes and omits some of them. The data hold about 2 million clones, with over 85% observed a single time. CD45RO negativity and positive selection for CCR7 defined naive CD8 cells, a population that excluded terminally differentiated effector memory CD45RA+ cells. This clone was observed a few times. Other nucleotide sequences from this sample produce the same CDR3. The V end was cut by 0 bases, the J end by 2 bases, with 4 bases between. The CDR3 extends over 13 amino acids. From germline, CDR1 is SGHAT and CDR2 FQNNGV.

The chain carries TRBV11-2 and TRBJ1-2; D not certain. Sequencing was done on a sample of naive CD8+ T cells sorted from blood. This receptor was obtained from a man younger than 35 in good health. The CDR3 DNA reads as TGTGCCAGCAGCTTAGACGGGAACTATGGCTACACCTTC. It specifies CASSLDGNYGYTF.